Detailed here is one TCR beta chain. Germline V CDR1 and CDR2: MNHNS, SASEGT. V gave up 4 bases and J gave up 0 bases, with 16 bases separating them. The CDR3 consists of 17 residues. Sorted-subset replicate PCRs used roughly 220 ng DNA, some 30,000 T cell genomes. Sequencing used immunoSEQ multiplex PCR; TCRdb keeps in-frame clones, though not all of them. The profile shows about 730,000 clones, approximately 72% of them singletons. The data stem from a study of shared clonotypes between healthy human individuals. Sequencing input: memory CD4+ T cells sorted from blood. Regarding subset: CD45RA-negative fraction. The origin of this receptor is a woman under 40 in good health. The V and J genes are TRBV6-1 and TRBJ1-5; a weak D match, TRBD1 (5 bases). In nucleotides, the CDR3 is TGTGCCAGCAGTGGGAGGTTGGGACTGACTAGCAATCAGCCCCAGCATTTT. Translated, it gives CASSGRLGLTSNQPQHF.